The T cell receptor beta chain described here comes from a study of T-cell reconstitution after alpha-beta-depleted transplantation in children. Preparation of the TCRbeta library involved a method that used unique molecular identifiers. TCRdb passed the PCR reads through MiXCR, listing each CDR3 protein once. The sample holds under 750,000 distinct CDR3 sequences, approximately 22% seen once. The sequencing here drew on PBMCs, mostly from graft donor cells, taken 360 days after TCRalphabeta/CD19-depleted stem cell transplant. This receptor was taken from a boy under two years old who had a stem cell transplant for acute myeloid leukemia, so the T cells may come from the graft donor.

The DNA of the CDR3 is TGTGCCAGCAGCTCTCCCGGGACAGTCTACGAGCAGTACTTC. Translated, it gives CASSSPGTVYEQYF. This chain uses TRBV7-9 with TRBJ2-7; 7 nucleotides match TRBD1. The CDR3 runs to 14 residues. In germline, CDR1 is SEHNR, CDR2 FQNEAQ (reference sequence). The J segment lost 3 bases and the V segment lost 4 bases, leaving 6 bases of the junction unmatched.